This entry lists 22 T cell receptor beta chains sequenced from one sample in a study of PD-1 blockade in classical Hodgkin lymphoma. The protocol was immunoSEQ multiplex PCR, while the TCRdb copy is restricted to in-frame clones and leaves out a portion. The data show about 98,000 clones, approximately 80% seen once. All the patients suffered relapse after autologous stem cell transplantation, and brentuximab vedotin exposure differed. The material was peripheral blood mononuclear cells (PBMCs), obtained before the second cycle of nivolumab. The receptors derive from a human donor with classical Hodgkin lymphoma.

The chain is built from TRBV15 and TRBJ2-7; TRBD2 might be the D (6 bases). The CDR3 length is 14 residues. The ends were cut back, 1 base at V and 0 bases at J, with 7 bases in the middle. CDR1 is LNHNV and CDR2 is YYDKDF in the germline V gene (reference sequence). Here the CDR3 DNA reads TGTGCCACCAGCAGAGGCGGGAACTCCTACGAGCAGTACTTC. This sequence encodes CATSRGGNSYEQYF.

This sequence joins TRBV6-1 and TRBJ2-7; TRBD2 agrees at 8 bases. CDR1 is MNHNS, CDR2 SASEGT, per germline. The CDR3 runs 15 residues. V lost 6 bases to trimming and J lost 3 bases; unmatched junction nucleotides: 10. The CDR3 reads CASRDSQGTSYEQYF. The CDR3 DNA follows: TGTGCCAGCAGGGACTCTCAAGGGACTAGCTACGAGCAGTACTTC.

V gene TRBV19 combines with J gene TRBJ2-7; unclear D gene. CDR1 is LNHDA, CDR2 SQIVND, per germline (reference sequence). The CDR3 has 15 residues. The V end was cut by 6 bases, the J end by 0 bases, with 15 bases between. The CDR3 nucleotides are TGTGCCAGTAGCCCTAGGCCTAGGAGCTCCTACGAGCAGTACTTC. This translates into CASSPRPRSSYEQYF.

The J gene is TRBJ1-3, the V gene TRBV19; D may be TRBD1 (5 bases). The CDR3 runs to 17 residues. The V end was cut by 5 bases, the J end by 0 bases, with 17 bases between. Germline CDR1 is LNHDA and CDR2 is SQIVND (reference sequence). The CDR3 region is CASSFRRDPSSGNTIYF. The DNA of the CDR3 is TGTGCCAGTAGTTTCCGACGGGACCCGAGCTCTGGAAACACCATATATTTT. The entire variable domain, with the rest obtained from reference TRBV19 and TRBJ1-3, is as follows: DGGITQSPKYLFRKEGQNVTLSCEQNLNHDAMYWYRQDPGQGLRLIYYSQIVNDFQKGDIAEGYSVSREKKESFPLTVTSAQKNPTAFYLCASSFRRDPSSGNTIYFGEGSWLTVV.

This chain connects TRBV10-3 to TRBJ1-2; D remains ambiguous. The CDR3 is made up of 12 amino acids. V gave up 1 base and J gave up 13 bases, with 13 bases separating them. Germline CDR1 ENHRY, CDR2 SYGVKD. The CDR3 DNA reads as TGTGCCATCAGTGAGTTGGGGAGTTTGATCACCTTC. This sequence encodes CAISELGSLITF.

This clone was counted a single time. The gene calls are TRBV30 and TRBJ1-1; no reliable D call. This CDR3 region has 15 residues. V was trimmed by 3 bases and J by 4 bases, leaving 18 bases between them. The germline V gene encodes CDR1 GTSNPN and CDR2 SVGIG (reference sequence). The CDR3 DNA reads TGTGCCTGGAGACGGAAATCGGTGAAGGGCACTGAAGCTTTCTTT. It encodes CAWRRKSVKGTEAFF.

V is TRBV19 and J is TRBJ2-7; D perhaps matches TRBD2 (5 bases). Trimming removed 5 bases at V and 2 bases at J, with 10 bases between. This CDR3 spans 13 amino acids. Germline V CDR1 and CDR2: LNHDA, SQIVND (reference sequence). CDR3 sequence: CASSREGTYEQYF. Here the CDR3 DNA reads TGTGCCAGTAGTCGAGAGGGAACCTACGAGCAGTACTTC.

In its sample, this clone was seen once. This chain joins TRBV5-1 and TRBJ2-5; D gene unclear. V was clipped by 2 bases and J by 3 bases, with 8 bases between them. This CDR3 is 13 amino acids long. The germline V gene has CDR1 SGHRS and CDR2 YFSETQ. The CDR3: CASSFDGEETQYF. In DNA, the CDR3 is TGCGCCAGCAGCTTCGACGGTGAAGAGACCCAGTACTTC.

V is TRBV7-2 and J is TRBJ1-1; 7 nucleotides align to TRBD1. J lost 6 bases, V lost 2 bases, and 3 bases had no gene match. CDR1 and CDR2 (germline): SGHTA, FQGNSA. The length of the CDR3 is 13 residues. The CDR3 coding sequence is TGTGCCAGCAGCTTACACAGGGGCGCTGAAGCTTTCTTT. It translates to CASSLHRGAEAFF.

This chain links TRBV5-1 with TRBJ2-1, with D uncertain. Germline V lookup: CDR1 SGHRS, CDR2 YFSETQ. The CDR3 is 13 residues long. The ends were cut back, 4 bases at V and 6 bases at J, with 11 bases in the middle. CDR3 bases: TGCGCCAGCAGCCAAGGACCGCTCAATGAGCAGTTCTTC. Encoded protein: CASSQGPLNEQFF.

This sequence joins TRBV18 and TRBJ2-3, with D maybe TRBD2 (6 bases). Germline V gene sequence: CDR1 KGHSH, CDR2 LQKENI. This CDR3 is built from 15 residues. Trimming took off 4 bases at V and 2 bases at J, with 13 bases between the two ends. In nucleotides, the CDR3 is TGTGCCAGCTCACAGCGGCGGGAATACACAGATACGCAGTATTTT. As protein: CASSQRREYTDTQYF.

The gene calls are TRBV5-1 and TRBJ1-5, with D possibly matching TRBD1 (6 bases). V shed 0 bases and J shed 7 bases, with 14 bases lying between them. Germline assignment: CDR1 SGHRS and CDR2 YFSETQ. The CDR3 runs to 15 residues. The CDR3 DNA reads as TGCGCCAGCAGCTTGGGCGCAGGGGATGGGCAGCCCCAGCATTTT. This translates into CASSLGAGDGQPQHF.

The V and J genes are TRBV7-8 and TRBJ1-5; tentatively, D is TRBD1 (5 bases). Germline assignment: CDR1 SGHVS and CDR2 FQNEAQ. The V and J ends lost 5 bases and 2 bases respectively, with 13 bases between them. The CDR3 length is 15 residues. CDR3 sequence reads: CASSPSGVGNQPQHF. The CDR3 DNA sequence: TGTGCCAGCAGCCCTTCGGGGGTAGGCAATCAGCCCCAGCATTTT.

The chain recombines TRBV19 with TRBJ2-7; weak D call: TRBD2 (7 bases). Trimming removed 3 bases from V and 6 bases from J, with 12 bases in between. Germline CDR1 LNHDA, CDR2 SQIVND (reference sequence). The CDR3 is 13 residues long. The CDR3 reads CASSMMAGAEQYF. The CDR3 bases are TGTGCCAGTAGTATGATGGCGGGGGCCGAGCAGTACTTC.

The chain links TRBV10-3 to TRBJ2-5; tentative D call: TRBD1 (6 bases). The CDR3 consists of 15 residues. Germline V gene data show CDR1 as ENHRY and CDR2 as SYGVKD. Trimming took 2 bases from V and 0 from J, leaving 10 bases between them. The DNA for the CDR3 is TGTGCCATCAGTGAGCTCACAGGGAACCAAGAGACCCAGTACTTC. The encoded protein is CAISELTGNQETQYF.

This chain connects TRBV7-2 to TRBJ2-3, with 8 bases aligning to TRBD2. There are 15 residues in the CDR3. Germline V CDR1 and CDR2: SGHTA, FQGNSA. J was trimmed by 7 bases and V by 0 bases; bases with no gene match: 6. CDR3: CASSLARGLGHTQYF. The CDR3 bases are TGTGCCAGCAGCTTAGCGAGGGGACTAGGGCATACGCAGTATTTT.

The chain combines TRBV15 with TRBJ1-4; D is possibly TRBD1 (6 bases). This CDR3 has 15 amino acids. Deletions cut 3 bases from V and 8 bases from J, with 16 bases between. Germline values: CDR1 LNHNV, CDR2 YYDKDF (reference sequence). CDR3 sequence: CATSRGRDMGEKLFF. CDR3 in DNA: TGTGCCACCAGCAGGGGTCGGGACATGGGGGAAAAACTGTTTTTT.

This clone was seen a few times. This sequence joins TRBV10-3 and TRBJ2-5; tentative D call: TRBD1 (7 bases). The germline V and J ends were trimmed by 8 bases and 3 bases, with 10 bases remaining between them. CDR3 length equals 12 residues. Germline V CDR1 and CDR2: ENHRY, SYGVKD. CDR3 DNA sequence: TGTGCCATCGGGGGGACAGAAGAGACCCAGTACTTC. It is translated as CAIGGTEETQYF.

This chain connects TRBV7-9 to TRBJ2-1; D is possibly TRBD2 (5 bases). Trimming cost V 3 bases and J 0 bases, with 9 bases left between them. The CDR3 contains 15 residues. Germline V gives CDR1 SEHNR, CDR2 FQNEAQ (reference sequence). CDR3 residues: CASSFPGSSYNEQFF. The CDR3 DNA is TGTGCCAGCAGCTTCCCGGGGAGCTCCTACAATGAGCAGTTCTTC.

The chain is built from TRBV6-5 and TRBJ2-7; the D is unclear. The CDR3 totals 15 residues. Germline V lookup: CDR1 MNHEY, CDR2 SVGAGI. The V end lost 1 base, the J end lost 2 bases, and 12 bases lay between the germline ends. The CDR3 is CASSYYLDPTYEQYF. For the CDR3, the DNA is TGTGCCAGCAGTTACTACCTGGACCCTACCTACGAGCAGTACTTC.

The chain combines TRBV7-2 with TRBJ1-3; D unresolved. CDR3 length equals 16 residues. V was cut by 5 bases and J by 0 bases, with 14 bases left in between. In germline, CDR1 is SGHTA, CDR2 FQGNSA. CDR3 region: CASSTQVLSSGNTIYF. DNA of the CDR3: TGTGCCAGCAGCACTCAGGTCCTGAGCTCTGGAAACACCATATATTTT.

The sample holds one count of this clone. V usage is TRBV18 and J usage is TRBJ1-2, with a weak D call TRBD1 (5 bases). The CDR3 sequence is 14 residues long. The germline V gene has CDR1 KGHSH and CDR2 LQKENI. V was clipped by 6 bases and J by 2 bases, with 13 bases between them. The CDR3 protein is CASSTGTGNYGYTF. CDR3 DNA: TGTGCCAGCTCTACCGGGACGGGGAACTATGGCTACACCTTC.